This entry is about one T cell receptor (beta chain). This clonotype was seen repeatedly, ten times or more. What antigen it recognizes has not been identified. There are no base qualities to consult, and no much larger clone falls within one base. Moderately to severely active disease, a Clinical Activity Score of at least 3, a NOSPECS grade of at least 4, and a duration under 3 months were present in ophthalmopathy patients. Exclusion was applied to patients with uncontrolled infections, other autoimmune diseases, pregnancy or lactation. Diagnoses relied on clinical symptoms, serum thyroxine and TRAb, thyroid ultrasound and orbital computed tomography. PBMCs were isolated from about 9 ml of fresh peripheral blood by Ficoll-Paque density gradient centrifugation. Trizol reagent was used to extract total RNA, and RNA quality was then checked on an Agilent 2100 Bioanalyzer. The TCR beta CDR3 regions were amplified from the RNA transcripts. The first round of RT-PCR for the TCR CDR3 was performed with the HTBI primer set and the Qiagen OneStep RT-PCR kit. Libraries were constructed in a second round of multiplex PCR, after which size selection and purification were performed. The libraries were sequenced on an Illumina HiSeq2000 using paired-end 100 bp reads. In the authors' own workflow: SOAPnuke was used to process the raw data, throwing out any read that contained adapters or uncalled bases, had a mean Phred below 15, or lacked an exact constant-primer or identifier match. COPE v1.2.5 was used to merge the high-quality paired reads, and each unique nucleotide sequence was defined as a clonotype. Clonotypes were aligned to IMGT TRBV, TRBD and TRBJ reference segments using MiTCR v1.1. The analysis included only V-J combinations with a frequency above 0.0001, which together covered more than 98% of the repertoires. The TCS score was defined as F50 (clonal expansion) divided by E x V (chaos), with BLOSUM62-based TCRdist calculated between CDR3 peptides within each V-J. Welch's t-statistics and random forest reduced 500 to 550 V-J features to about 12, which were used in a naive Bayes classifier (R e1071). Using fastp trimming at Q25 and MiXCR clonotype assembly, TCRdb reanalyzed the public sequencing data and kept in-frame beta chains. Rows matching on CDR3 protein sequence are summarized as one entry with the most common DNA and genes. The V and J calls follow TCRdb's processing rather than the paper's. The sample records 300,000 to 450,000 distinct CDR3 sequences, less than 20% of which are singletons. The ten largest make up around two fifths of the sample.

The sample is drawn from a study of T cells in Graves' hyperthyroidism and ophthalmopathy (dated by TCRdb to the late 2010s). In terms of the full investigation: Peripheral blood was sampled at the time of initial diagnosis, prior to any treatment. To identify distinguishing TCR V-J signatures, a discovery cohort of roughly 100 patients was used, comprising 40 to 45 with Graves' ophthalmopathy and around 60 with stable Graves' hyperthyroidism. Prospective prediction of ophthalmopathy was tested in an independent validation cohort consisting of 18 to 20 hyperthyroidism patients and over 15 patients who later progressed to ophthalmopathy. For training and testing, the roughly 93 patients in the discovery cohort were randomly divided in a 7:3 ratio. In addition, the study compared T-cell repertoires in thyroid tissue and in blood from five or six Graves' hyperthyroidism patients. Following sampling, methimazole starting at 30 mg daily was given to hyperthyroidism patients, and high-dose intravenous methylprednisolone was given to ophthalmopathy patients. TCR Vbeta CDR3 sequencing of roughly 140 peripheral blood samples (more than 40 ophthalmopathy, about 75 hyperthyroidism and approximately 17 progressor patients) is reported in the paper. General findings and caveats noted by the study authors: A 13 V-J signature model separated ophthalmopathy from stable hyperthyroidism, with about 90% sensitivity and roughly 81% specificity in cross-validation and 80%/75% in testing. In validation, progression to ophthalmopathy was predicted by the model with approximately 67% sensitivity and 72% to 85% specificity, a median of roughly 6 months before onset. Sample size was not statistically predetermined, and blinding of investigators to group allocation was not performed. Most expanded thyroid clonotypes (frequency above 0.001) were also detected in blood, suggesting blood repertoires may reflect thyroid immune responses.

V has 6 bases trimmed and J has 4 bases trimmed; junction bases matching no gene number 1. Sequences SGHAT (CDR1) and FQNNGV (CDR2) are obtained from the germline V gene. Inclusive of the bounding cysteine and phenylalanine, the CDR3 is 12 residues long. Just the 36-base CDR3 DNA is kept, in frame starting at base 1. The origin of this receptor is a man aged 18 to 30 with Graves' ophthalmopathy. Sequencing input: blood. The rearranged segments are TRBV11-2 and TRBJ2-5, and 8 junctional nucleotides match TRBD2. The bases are TGTGCCAGCAGACGGGGGGGAGAGACCCAGTACTTC. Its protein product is CASRRGGETQYF. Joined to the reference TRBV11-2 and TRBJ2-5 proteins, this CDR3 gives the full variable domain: EAGVAQSPRYKIIEKRQSVAFWCNPISGHATLYWYQQILGQGPKLLIQFQNNGVVDDSQLPKDRFSAERLKGVDSTLKIQPAKLEDSAVYLCASRRGGETQYFGPGTRLLVL.